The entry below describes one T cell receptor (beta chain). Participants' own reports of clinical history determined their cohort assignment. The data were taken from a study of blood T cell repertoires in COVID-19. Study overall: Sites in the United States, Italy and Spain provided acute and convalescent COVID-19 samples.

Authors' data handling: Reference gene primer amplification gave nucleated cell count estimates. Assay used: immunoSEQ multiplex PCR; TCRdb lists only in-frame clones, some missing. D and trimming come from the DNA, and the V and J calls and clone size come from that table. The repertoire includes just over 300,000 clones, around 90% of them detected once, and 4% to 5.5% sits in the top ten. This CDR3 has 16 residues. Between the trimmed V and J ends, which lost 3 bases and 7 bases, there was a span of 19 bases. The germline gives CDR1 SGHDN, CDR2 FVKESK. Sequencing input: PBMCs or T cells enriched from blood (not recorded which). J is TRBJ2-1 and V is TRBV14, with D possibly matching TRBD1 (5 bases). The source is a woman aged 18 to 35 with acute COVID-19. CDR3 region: CASSQRDSLPWNEQFF. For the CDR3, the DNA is TGTGCCAGCAGCCAGAGAGACAGTCTACCGTGGAATGAGCAGTTCTTC.